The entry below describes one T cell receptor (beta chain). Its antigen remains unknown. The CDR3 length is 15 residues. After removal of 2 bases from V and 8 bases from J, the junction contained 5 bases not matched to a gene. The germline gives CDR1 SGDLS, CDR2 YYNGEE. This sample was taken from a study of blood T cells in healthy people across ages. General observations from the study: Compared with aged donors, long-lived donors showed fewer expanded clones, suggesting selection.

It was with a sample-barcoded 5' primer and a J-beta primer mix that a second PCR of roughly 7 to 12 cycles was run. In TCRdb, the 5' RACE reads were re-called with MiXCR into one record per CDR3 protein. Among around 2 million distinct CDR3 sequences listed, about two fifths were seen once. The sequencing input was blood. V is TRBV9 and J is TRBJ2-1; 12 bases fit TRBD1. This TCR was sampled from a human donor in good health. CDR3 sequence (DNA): TGTGCCAGCAGCGTTGGGACAGGGGGCGGCGATGAGCAGTTCTTC. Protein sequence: CASSVGTGGGDEQFF.